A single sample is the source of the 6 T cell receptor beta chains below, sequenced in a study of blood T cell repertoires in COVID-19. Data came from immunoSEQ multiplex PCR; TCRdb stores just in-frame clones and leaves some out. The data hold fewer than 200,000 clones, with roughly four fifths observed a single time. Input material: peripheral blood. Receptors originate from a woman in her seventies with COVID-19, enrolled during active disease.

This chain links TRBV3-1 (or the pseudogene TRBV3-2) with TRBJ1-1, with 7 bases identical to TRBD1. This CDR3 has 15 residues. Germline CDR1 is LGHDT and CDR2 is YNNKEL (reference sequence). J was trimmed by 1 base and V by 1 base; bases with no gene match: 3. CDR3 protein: CASSQAGTANTEAFF. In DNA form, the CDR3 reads TGTGCCAGCAGCCAAGCGGGGACAGCGAACACTGAAGCTTTCTTT.

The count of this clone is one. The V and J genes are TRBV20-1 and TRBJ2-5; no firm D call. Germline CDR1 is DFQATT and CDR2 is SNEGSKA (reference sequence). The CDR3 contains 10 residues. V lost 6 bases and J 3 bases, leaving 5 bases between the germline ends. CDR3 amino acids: CSAPKETQYF. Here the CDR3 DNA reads TGCAGTGCCCCTAAAGAGACCCAGTACTTC.

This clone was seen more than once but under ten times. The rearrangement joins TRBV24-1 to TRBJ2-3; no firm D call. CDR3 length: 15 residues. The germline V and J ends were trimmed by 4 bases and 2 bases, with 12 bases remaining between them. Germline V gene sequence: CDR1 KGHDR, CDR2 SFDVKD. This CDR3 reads CATSDPGYSTDTQYF. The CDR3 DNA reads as TGTGCCACCAGTGACCCCGGTTATTCCACAGATACGCAGTATTTT.

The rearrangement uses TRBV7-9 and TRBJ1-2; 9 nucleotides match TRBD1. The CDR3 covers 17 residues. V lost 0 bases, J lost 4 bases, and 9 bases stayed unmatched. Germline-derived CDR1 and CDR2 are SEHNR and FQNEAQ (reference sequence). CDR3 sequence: CASSLAGGQGEGYGYTF. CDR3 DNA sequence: TGTGCCAGCAGCTTAGCGGGGGGACAGGGAGAAGGCTATGGCTACACCTTC.

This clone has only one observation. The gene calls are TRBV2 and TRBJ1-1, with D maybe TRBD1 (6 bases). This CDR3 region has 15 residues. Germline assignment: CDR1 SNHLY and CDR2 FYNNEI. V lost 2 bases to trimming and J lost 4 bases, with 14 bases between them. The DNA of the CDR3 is TGTGCCAGCAGTGAATTAACGAGGGGGGGCACTGAAGCTTTCTTT. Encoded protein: CASSELTRGGTEAFF.

As DNA, the CDR3 is TGCAGCGGCTATCTCGGGGACAGTAAAACCCTCCACTTT. It encodes CSGYLGDSKTLHF. The chain has TRBV29-1 and TRBJ1-6; 7 bases agree with TRBD1. V was clipped by 7 bases and J by 14 bases; unmatched bases: 14. Germline V gene data show CDR1 as SQVTM and CDR2 as ANQGSEA. This CDR3 spans 13 amino acids. The full variable domain, in which reference TRBV29-1 and TRBJ1-6 provide the parts outside the CDR3, is SAVISQKPSRDICQRGTSLTIQCQVDSQVTMMFWYRQQPGQSLTLIATANQGSEATYESGFVIDKFPISRPNLTFSTLTVSNMSPEDSSIYLCSGYLGDSKTLHFGNGTRLTVT.